The entry below gives a single TCR beta chain sequence along with its context. Its antigen remains unknown. TCRdb keeps only in-frame clones here, not all; method: immunoSEQ multiplex PCR. This repertoire shows about 420,000 clones, over 75% found once; its top ten account for less than 4%. This CDR3 region has 14 residues. Germline loops: CDR1 SGHTA, CDR2 FQGNSA. The V end was cut by 3 bases, the J end by 1 base, with 9 bases between. Documented treatment: about 20 received Ad26.COV2.S at low or high dose, single or two shots; about 5 received placebo; per-sample allocation not given. The study sampled participants on day 63 after the first vaccine or placebo injection. These data belong to a study of Ad26.COV2.S vaccination and SARS-CoV-2 variants. For the study at large: The vaccine Ad26.COV2.S was put into the muscle once, or twice with 56 days between. Study-wide results and caveats: Non-spike TCR breadth did not differ much between vaccine and placebo recipients.

The chain recombines TRBV7-2 with TRBJ1-1; D gene uncertain. This specimen was peripheral blood, taken in a trial of Ad26.COV2.S vaccine versus placebo. The sequence came from a person aged 18-65 years who received the Ad26.COV2.S COVID-19 vaccine or a placebo. The DNA of the CDR3 is TGTGCCAGCAGCTTCCTTCCCGGGAACACTGAAGCTTTCTTT. Residues: CASSFLPGNTEAFF.